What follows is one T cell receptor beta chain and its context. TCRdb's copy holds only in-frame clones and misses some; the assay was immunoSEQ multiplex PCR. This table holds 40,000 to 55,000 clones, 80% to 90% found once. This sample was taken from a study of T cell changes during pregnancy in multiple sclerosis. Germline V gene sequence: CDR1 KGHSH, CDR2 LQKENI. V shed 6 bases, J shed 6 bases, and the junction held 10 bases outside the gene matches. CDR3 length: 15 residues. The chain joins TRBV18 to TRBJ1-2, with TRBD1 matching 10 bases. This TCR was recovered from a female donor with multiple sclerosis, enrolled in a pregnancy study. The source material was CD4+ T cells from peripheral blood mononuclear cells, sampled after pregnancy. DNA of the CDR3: TGTGCCAGCTCTCCCGGGACAGGGGAGGCAGATGGCTACACCTTC. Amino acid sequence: CASSPGTGEADGYTF. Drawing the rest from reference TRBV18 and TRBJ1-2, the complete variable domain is NAGVMQNPRHLVRRRGQEARLRCSPMKGHSHVYWYRQLPEEGLKFMVYLQKENIIDESGMPKERFSAEFPKEGPSILRIQQVVRGDSAAYFCASSPGTGEADGYTFGSGTRLTVV.